A selection of T cell receptor beta chains follows, all from one sample in a study of blood T cell repertoires in COVID-19. Repertoires were generated with immunoSEQ multiplex PCR, while TCRdb's copy carries only in-frame clones and drops some. Among 250,000 or so clones listed, 86% were seen once. Sequenced material: peripheral blood. These TCRs come from a man in his forties with active or convalescent COVID-19. Both conserved end residues are part of each CDR3. Each record gives: V gene, J gene, clone size, D gene, CDR3 protein, CDR3 DNA. The D gene is left open where the match is weak. Size is omitted from some rows. Given values are once, few, many or a class for expanded clones.

TRBV24-1	TRBJ2-1	.	.	CATAGTPHNEQFF	TGTGCCACCGCGGGCACCCCCCACAATGAGCAGTTCTTC
TRBV7-9	TRBJ1-6	.	.	CASSFSESLHF	TGTGCCAGCAGCTTCTCTGAGTCCCTCCACTTT
TRBV27	TRBJ1-6	.	.	CASRDLGSEYNSPLHF	TGTGCCAGCAGAGACCTGGGTTCGGAGTATAATTCACCCCTCCACTTT
TRBV4-1	TRBJ2-5	.	.	CASSRTYTEYQETQYF	TGCGCCAGCAGCCGCACCTACACAGAGTACCAAGAGACCCAGTACTTC
TRBV5-1	TRBJ2-7	.	.	CASTDSDTYEQYF	TGCGCCAGCACGGACAGCGACACGTACGAGCAGTACTTC
TRBV7-9	TRBJ1-1	.	.	CASSFGSGGYSTEAFF	TGTGCCAGCAGCTTTGGCTCGGGAGGGTACAGCACTGAAGCTTTCTTT
TRBV20-1	TRBJ1-6	.	.	CSASEAANSPLHF	TGCAGTGCTAGTGAGGCTGCTAATTCACCCCTCCACTTT
TRBV5-1	TRBJ2-7	.	TRBD1	CASSWGDRDFYEQYF	TGCGCCAGCAGCTGGGGGGACAGGGATTTCTACGAGCAGTACTTC
TRBV7-3	TRBJ1-6	few	.	CASSPSPNSPLHF	TGTGCCAGCAGCCCCTCCCCGAATTCACCCCTCCACTTT
TRBV7-3	TRBJ1-1	.	.	CASSLAGGNTEAFF	TGTGCCAGCAGCCTAGCCGGGGGGAACACTGAAGCTTTCTTT
TRBV5-1	TRBJ2-7	once	TRBD2	CASRWEGQWEQYF	TGCGCCAGCAGATGGGAGGGCCAATGGGAGCAGTACTTC
TRBV3-1/TRBV3-2	TRBJ1-3	.	.	CASSQVQGTGNTIYF	TGTGCCAGCAGCCAAGTACAGGGAACTGGAAACACCATATATTTT
TRBV10-3	TRBJ1-1	.	.	CAITLGLNTEAFF	TGTGCCATCACCCTGGGCCTGAACACTGAAGCTTTCTTT
TRBV5-1	TRBJ1-3	.	TRBD1	CASRMEGAGGNTIYF	TGCGCCAGCAGAATGGAGGGGGCAGGAGGAAACACCATATATTTT
TRBV6-5	TRBJ1-4	.	.	CASTQQGSEKLFF	TGTGCCAGCACCCAACAGGGAAGTGAAAAACTGTTTTTT
TRBV30	TRBJ1-3	.	TRBD1	CAWNLDRGLGNTIYF	TGTGCCTGGAACCTCGACAGGGGGCTTGGAAACACCATATATTTT
TRBV13	TRBJ2-3	.	TRBD2	CASSLLAGGPDTDTQYF	TGTGCCAGCAGCTTACTAGCGGGAGGCCCAGACACAGATACGCAGTATTTT
TRBV19	TRBJ1-6	few	.	CASRDIGNSPLHF	TGTGCCAGCCGGGACATCGGTAATTCACCCCTCCACTTT
TRBV6-1	TRBJ2-7	.	TRBD1	CASNEDGRTGETYEQYF	TGTGCCAGCAATGAGGATGGTAGGACAGGGGAGACCTACGAGCAGTACTTC
TRBV15	TRBJ2-7	.	TRBD2	CATSRGLGASGGIYEQYF	TGTGCCACCAGCAGAGGCCTGGGAGCCAGCGGGGGGATCTACGAGCAGTACTTC
TRBV27	TRBJ2-1	.	.	CASSLYPGSLSYNEQFF	TGTGCCAGCAGTTTATATCCCGGGTCCCTCTCCTACAATGAGCAGTTCTTC
TRBV29-1	TRBJ2-2	.	TRBD1	CSVERQGQNTGELFF	TGCAGCGTTGAGAGACAGGGCCAAAACACCGGGGAGCTGTTTTTT